The source of this T cell receptor (beta chain) is a study of cytomegalovirus exposure and HLA in healthy donors. About the research overall: A later analysis reported the same platform for the roughly 120 validation repertoires and the roughly 670 first-cohort repertoires.

A word on this clone: What it binds is not known.

Sequencing was performed with immunoSEQ multiplex PCR; in TCRdb, only in-frame clones are kept and a portion is missing. Of about 150,000 clones in the sample, about nine tenths are singletons; the top ten hold roughly 4.3%. Findings and limits, study-wide: It was 150 or so TCR beta chains that were listed as cytomegalovirus-associated.

The CDR3 consists of 15 residues. Germline CDR1 and CDR2: SNHLY and FYNNEI. With V trimmed by 5 bases and J by 5 bases, 9 bases remained unmatched. The material sequenced was PBMCs. This TCR was sampled from a man between 18 and 35 years old in good health and CMV-seropositive. The chain has TRBV2 and TRBJ2-5, with 9 positions matching TRBD1. Written as DNA, the CDR3 is TGTGCCAGCAGTCCCGGGACAGGGTTGTCCGAGACCCAGTACTTC. Its translation is CASSPGTGLSETQYF.